What follows is one T cell receptor (beta chain) and its context. This entry is derived from a study of control samples from healthy donors and cancer patients. The CDR3 contains 16 residues. Germline CDR1 reads SGHNT; CDR2 reads YYREEE (reference sequence). V gave up 4 bases and J gave up 5 bases; unmatched junction bases: 12. This table comes from immunoSEQ multiplex PCR, and its TCRdb copy is limited to in-frame clones, with some not included. The sample has some 49,000 clones, 80% to 90% seen once; the top ten hold 2.8%. The sequenced sample was PBMCs. The receptor comes from a woman in her forties or fifties with lung cancer. This sequence joins TRBV5-4 and TRBJ2-1, with 7 bases aligning to TRBD1. CDR3 region: CASSNGQARENNEQFF. The CDR3 bases are TGTGCCAGCAGCAATGGACAGGCGAGAGAGAACAATGAGCAGTTCTTC.